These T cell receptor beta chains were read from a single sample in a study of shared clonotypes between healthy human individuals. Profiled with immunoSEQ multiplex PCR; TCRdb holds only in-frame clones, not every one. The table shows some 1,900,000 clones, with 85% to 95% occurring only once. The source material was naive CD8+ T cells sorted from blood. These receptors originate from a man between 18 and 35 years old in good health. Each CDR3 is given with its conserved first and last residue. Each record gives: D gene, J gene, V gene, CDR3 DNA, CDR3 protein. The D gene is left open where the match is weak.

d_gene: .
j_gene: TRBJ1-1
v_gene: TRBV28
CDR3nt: TGTGCCAGCAGTTTATTTGGGGGAGCTGAAGCTTTCTTT
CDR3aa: CASSLFGGAEAFF

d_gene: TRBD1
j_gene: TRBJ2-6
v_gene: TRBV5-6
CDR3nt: TGTGCCAGCAGCTTACGGACAGGGGAGATAGCCGGGGCCAACGTCCTGACTTTC
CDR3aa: CASSLRTGEIAGANVLTF

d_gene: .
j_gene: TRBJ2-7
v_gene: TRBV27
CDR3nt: TGTGCCAGCAGTTTTATGGGGGCCTCCTACGAGCAGTACTTC
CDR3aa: CASSFMGASYEQYF

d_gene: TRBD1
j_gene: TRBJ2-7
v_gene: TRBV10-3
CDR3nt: TGTGCCATCAGTGGATCACAGGGGCCGCCACACGAGCAGTACTTC
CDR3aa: CAISGSQGPPHEQYF

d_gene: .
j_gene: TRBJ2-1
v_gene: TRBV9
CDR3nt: TGTGCCAGCAGCGCCGATGGCTTACGGGATGAGCAGTTCTTC
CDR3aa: CASSADGLRDEQFF

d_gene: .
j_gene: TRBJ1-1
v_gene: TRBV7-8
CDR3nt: TGTGCCAGCAGCCCCCGGGCATTGAACACTGAAGCTTTCTTT
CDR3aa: CASSPRALNTEAFF

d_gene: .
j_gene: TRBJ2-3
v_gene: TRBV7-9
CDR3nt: TGTGCCAGCAGCTTAGGGGTAGCAGACACAGATACGCAGTATTTT
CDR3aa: CASSLGVADTDTQYF

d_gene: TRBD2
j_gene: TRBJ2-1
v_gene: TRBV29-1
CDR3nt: TGCAGCGCTGTCGCCACGGGAGGCCACGTCATCCAGTTCTTC
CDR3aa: CSAVATGGHVIQFF

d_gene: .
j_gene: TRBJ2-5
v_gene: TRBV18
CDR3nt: TGTGCCAGCTCACCAGGACGTGGAGTATATGGGGAGACCCAGTACTTC
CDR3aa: CASSPGRGVYGETQYF

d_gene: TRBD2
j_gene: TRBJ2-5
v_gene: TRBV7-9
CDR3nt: TGTGCCAGCAGCTTAGAACTAGCGGGGGTCGAGACCCAGTACTTC
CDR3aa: CASSLELAGVETQYF

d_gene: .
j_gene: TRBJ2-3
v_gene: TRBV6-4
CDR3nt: TGTGCCAACTCCCGTGCTCACACAGATACGCAGTATTTT
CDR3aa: CANSRAHTDTQYF

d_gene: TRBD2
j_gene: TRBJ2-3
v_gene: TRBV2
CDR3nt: TGTGCCAGCAGTGAGGGGGCGGGAGGGACAGATACGCAGTATTTT
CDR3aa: CASSEGAGGTDTQYF

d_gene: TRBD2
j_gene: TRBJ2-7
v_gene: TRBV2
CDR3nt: TGTGCCAGCAGTGAAACCGCCGCGGGGGGATCCCCGGAGCAGTACTTC
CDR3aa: CASSETAAGGSPEQYF

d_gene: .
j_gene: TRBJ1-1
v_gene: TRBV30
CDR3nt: TGTGCCTGGAGTTCGGACACTGAAGCTTTCTTT
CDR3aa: CAWSSDTEAFF

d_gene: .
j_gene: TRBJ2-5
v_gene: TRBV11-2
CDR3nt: TGTGCCAGCAGCTTCGGAGAGACCCAGTACTTC
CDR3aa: CASSFGETQYF

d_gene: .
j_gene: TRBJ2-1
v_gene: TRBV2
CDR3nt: TGTGCCAGCAGTGTGGGGGTCACGGACAATGAGCAGTTCTTC
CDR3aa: CASSVGVTDNEQFF

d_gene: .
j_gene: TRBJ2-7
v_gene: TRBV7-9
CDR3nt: TGTGCCAGCAGCTTAGGGGGTGGGGAACTCTCCTACGAGCAGTACTTC
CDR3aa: CASSLGGGELSYEQYF

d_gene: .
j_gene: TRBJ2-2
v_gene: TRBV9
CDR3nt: TGTGCCAGCAGCGTAGAGCACACGGGGAACACCGGGGAGCTGTTTTTT
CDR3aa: CASSVEHTGNTGELFF

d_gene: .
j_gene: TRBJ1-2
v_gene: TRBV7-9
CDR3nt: TGTGCCAGCAGCTTAGGTAGCGGGGGATTGTATGGCTACACCTTC
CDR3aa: CASSLGSGGLYGYTF

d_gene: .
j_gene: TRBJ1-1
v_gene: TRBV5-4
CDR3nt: TGTGCCAGCACTCCGGGGGGGAACACTGAAGCTTTCTTT
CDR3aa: CASTPGGNTEAFF

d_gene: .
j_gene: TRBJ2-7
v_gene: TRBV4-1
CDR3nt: TGCGCCAGCAGCCAAAGCCACTGGGGGGGGCACGACGAGCAGTACTTC
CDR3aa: CASSQSHWGGHDEQYF

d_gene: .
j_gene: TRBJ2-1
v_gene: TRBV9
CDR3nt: TGTGCCAGCAGCGTAGAAGAGGGAGACAATGAGCAGTTCTTC
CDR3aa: CASSVEEGDNEQFF

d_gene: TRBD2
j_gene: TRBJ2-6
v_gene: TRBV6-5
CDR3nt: TGTGCCAGCAGCCTTGCGACTAGCGGGAGAGAGGTCCTGACTTTC
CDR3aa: CASSLATSGREVLTF

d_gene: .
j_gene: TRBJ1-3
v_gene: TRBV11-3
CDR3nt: TGTGCCAGCAGCTCCACGGGAATCTCTGGAAACACCATATATTTT
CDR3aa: CASSSTGISGNTIYF

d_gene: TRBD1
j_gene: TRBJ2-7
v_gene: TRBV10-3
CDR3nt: TGTGCCATCAGTTTGCCGGGACAGGGGTACGAGCAGTACTTC
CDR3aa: CAISLPGQGYEQYF

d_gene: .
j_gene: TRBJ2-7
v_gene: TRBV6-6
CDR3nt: TGTGCCAGCAGTTACTCGACAGCCTACGAGCAGTACTTC
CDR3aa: CASSYSTAYEQYF